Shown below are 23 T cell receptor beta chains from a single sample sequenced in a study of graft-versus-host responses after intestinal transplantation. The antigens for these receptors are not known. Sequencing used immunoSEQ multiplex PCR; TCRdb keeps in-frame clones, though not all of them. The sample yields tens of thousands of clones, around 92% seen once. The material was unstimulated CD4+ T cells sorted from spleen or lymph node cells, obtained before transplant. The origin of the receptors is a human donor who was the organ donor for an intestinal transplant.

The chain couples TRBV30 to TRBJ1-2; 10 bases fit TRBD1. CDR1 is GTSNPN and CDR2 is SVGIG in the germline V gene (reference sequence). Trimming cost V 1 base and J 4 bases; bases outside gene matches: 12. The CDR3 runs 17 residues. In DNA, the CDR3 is TGTGCCTGGAGTGCCAACCCGGACTGGACAGGGGGCTATGGCTACACCTTC. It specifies CAWSANPDWTGGYGYTF.

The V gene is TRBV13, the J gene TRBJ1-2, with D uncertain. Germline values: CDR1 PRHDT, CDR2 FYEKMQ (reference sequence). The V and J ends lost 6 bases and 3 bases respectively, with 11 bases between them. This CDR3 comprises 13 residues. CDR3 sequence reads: CASSPPRDYGYTF. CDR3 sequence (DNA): TGTGCCAGCAGTCCCCCCCGGGACTATGGCTACACCTTC.

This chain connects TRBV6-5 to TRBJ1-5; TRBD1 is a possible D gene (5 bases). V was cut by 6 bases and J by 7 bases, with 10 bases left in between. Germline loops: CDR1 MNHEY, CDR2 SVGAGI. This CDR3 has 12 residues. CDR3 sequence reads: CASRQGSQPQHF. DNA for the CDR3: TGTGCCAGCAGGCAGGGTTCCCAGCCCCAGCATTTT.

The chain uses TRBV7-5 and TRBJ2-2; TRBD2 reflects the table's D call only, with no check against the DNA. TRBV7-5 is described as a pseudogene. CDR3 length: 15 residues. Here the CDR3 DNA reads TGTGCCAGAAGCTTAGAGATGGACTCACCCGGGGAGCTGTTTTTT. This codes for CARSLEMDSPGELFF.

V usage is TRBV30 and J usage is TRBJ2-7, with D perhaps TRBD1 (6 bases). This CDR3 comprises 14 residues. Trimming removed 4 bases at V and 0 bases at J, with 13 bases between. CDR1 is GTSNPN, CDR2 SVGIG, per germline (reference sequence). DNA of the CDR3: TGTGCCTGGAAGGGGGTAGAAAGCTCCTACGAGCAGTACTTC. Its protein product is CAWKGVESSYEQYF.

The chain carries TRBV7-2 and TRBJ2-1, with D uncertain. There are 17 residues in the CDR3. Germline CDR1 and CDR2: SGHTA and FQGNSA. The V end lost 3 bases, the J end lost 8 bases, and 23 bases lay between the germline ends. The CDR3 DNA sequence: TGTGCCAGCAGCTTTATGGGCTTAGTGTCGAAGCTGGATGAGCAGTTCTTC. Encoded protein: CASSFMGLVSKLDEQFF.

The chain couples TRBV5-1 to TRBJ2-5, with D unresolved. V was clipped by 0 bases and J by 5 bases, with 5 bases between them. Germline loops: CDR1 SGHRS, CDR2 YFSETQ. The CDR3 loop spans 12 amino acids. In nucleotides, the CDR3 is TGCGCCAGCAGCTTGGCCGGTGAGACCCAGTACTTC. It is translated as CASSLAGETQYF. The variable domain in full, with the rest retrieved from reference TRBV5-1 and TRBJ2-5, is KAGVTQTPRYLIKTRGQQVTLSCSPISGHRSVSWYQQTPGQGLQFLFEYFSETQRNKGNFPGRFSGRQFSNSRSEMNVSTLELGDSALYLCASSLAGETQYFGPGTRLLVL.

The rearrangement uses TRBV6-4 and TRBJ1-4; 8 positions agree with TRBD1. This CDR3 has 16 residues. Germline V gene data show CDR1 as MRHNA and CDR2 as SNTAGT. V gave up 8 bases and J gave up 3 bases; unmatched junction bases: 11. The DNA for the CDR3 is TGTGCCAGCTTTCCCGGACAGGGCCCCTCTAATGAAAAACTGTTTTTT. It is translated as CASFPGQGPSNEKLFF.

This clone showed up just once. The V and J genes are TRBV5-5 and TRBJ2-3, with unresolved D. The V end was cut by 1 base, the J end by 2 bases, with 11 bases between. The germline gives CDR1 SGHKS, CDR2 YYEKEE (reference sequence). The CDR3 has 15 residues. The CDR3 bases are TGTGCCAGCAGCTTGTTTGGCAGTAACACAGATACGCAGTATTTT. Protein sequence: CASSLFGSNTDTQYF.

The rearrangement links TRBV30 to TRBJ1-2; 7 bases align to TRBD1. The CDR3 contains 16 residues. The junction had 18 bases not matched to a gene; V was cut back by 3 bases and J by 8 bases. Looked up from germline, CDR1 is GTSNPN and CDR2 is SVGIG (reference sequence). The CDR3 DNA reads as TGTGCCTGGAGAAGACTTTTTGGGCAGGGGGAACAGGGCTACACCTTC. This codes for CAWRRLFGQGEQGYTF.

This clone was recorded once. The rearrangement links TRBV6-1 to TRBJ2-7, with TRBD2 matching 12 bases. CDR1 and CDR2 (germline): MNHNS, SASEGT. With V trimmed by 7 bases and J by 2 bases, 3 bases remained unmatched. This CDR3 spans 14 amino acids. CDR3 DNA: TGTGCCAGCACTAGCGGGAGGGCCCCCTACGAGCAGTACTTC. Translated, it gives CASTSGRAPYEQYF.

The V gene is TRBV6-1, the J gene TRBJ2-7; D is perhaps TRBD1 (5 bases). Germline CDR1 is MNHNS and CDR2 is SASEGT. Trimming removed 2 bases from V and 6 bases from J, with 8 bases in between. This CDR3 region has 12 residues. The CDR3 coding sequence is TGTGCCAGCAGTGAAATTAGGGGCGAGCAGTACTTC. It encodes CASSEIRGEQYF.

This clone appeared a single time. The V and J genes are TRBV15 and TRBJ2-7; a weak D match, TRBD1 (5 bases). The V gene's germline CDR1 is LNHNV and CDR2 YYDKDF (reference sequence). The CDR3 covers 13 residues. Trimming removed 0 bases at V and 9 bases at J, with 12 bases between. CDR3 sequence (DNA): TGTGCCACCAGCAGAGAGCCCTCAGGGTCGCAGTACTTC. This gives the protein CATSREPSGSQYF.

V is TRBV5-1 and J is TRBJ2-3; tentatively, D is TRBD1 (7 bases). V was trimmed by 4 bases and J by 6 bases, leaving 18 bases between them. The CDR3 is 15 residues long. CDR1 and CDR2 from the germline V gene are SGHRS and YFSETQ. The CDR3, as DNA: TGCGCCAGCAGCGCGACAGGGACTGCCGGGGATACGCAGTATTTT. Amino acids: CASSATGTAGDTQYF.

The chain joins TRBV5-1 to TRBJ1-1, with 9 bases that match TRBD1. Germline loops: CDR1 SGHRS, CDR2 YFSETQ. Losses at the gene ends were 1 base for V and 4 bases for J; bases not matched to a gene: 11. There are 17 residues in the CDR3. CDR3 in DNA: TGCGCCAGCAGCTTGAGCCGCTCCGGGACAGGGAGCACTGAAGCTTTCTTT. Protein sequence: CASSLSRSGTGSTEAFF.

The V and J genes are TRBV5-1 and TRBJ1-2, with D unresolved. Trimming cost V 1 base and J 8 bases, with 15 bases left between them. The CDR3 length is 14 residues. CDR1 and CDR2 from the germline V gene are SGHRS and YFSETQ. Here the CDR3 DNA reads TGCGCCAGCAGCTTGACCGGGTTTAGCGGCGGCTACACCTTC. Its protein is CASSLTGFSGGYTF.

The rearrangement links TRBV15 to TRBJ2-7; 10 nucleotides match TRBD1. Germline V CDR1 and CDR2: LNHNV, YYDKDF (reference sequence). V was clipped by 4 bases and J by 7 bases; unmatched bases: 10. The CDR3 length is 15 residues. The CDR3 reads CATSTYRDRGGEQYF. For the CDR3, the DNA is TGTGCCACCAGCACTTACCGGGACAGGGGAGGGGAGCAGTACTTC.

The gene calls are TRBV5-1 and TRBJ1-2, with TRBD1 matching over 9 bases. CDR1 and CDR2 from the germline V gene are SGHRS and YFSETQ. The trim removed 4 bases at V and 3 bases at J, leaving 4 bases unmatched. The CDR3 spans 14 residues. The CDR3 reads CASSDTGGDYGYTF. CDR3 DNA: TGCGCCAGCAGCGACACAGGGGGCGACTATGGCTACACCTTC.

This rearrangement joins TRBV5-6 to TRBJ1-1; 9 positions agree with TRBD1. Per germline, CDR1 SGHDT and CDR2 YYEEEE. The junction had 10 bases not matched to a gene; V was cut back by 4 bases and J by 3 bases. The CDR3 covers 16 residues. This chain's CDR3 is CASSTGTGIGHTEAFF. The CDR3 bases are TGTGCCAGCAGCACCGGGACAGGGATAGGACACACTGAAGCTTTCTTT.

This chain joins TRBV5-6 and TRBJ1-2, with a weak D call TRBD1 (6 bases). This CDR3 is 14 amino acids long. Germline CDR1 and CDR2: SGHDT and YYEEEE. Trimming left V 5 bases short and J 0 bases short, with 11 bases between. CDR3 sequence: CASSQDRTNYGYTF. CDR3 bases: TGTGCCAGCAGTCAGGACAGAACTAACTATGGCTACACCTTC.

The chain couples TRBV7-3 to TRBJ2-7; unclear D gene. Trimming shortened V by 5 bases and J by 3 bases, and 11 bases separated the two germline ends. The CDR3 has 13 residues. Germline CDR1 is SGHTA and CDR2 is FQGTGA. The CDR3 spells CASSPNGYYEQYF. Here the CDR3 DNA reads TGTGCCAGCAGCCCCAACGGGTACTACGAGCAGTACTTC.

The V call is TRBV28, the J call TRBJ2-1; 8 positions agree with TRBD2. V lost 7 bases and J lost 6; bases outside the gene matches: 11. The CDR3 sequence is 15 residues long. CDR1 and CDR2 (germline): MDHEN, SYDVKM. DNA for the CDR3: TGTGCCAGCACCCAAGCGGGAGAGGGGGGCAATGAGCAGTTCTTC. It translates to CASTQAGEGGNEQFF.

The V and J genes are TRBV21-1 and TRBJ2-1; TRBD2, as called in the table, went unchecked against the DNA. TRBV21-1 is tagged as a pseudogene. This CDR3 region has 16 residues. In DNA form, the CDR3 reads TGTGCCAGCAGCAAAGGAGGGCTAGCGGAGCCCAATGAGCAGTTCTTC. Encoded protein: CASSKGGLAEPNEQFF.